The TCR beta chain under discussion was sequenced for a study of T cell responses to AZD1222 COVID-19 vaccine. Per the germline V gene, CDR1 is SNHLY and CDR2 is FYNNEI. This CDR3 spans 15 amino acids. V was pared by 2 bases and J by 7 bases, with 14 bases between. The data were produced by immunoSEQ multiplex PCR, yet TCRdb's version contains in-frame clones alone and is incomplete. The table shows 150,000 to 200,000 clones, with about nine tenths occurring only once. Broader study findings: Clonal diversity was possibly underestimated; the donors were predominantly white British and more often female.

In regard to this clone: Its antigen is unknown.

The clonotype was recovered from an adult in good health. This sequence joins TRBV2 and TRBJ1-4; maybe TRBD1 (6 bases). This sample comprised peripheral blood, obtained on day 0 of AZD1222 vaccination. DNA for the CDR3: TGTGCCAGCAGTGAATTGGGGGGGCGAAGTGAAAAACTGTTTTTT. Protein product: CASSELGGRSEKLFF.